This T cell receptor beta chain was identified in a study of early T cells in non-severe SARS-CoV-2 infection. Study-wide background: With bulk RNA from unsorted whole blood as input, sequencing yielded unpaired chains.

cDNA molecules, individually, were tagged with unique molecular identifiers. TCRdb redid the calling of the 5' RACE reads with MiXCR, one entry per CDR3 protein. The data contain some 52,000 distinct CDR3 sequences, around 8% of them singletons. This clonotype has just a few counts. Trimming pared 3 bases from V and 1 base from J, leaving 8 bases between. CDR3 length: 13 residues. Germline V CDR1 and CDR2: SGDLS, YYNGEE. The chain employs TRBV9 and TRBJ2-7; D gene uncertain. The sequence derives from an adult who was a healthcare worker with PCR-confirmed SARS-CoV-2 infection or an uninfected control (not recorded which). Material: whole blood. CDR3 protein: CASSDPVSYEQYF. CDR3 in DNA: TGTGCCAGCAGCGATCCGGTTTCCTACGAGCAGTACTTC.